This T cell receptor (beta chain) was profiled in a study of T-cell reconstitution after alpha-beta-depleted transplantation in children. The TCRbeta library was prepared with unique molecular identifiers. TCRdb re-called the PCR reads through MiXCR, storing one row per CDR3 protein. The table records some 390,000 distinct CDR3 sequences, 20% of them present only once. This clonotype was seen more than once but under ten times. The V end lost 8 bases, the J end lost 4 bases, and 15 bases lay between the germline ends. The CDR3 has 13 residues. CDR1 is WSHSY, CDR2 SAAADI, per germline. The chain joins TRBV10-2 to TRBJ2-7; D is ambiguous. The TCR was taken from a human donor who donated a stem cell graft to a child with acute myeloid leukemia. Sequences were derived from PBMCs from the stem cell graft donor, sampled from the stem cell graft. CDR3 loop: CASRSGVWYEQYF. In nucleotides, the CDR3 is TGCGCCAGCCGGAGTGGGGTTTGGTACGAGCAGTACTTC.